This T cell receptor (beta chain) was identified during a study of blood T cell repertoires in COVID-19. On the study more broadly: Some COVID-19 samples were acute and others convalescent; all came from the United States, Italy and Spain. Sources were T cells, B-cell-depleted T cells, or PBMCs; the material itself was cDNA or gDNA.

Original analysis: Amplification of reference gene primers was used by the study to estimate nucleated cell counts. TCRdb's copy holds only in-frame clones and misses some; the assay was immunoSEQ multiplex PCR. V and J calls and clone size are as listed in that table; D and trimming were resolved from the DNA. The table lists roughly 230,000 clones, 88% of them singletons. The sequence was collected from an older man with acute or convalescent COVID-19. The material sequenced was peripheral blood.

The CDR3 here is CASSLRGSRTDTQYF. The CDR3 bases are TGTGCCAGCAGTTTACGGGGTAGTCGCACAGATACGCAGTATTTT. This chain uses TRBV27 with TRBJ2-3; possibly TRBD2 for D (5 bases). CDR1 and CDR2 (germline): MNHEY, SMNVEV (reference sequence). The CDR3 contains 15 residues. Trimming stripped 2 bases from V and 1 base from J, with 10 bases between.